These 21 T cell receptor beta chains were sequenced from one sample in a study of neurological immune-mediated disorders. TCRdb analysed the 5' RACE reads with MiXCR anew, one entry per CDR3 protein. Of roughly 70,000 distinct CDR3 sequences in the sample, 4% to 6% are singletons; the top ten hold 2.5% to 3%. Sequencing was performed on PBMCs. These receptors came from a young woman with multiple sclerosis.

Turning to this clonotype: A clone one base away is much larger, so this may be a read error. This chain links TRBV20-1 with TRBJ1-1; TRBD1 might be the D (5 bases). Per germline, CDR1 DFQATT and CDR2 SNEGSKA (reference sequence). This CDR3 is built from 12 residues. CDR3 sequence: CTRQMKNTEAFF. The CDR3, as DNA: TGCACTCGACAGATGAAGAACACTGAAGCTTTCTTT.

This clonotype was picked up a small number of times. V gene TRBV5-6 combines with J gene TRBJ2-3, with a weak D call TRBD2 (7 bases). The V end was cut by 2 bases, the J end by 6 bases, with 22 bases between. This CDR3 has 17 amino acids. CDR1 and CDR2 (germline): SGHDT, YYEEEE. CDR3 nucleotide sequence: TGTGCCAGCAGCTTCCCACTGATGGGGGGGCGTGTGGATACGCAGTATTTT. This translates into CASSFPLMGGRVDTQYF. The entire variable domain, with the rest obtained from reference TRBV5-6 and TRBJ2-3, is as follows: DAGVTQSPTHLIKTRGQQVTLRCSPKSGHDTVSWYQQALGQGPQFIFQYYEEEERQRGNFPDRFSGHQFPNYSSELNVNALLLGDSALYLCASSFPLMGGRVDTQYFGPGTRLTVL.

At least ten counts were recorded for this clonotype. V is TRBV15 and J is TRBJ1-1, with a tentative D call TRBD1 (5 bases). Trimming took off 3 bases at V and 3 bases at J, with 14 bases between the two ends. The CDR3 runs to 15 residues. CDR1 and CDR2 (germline): LNHNV, YYDKDF (reference sequence). The CDR3 loop reads CATSSGVREDTEAFF. CDR3 nucleotides: TGTGCCACCAGCAGCGGTGTCAGGGAGGACACTGAAGCTTTCTTT.

This clonotype was seen repeatedly, ten times or more. J is TRBJ2-7 and V is TRBV29-1; D uncertain. CDR1 is SQVTM and CDR2 is ANQGSEA in the germline V gene. The CDR3 totals 12 residues. Trimming removed 2 bases from V and 3 bases from J, with 8 bases in between. CDR3 DNA sequence: TGCAGCGTTGAAACAATCTACTACGAGCAGTACTTC. Its translation is CSVETIYYEQYF.

This clonotype was detected ten times or more. Sequence at one end of the junction differs from germline and may be a read error. The gene calls are TRBV5-1 and TRBJ1-6; no definite D call. This CDR3 contains 15 residues. Germline V gene sequence: CDR1 SGHRS, CDR2 YFSETQ. The CDR3 spells CASSSREQPNSPLNF. CDR3 bases: TGCGCCAGCAGCTCCCGGGAACAGCCTAATTCACCCCTCAACTTT.

The sample holds many counts of this clonotype. The CDR3 loop is CASSQDVSYNEQFF. Written as DNA, the CDR3 is TGTGCCAGCAGCCAAGACGTCTCCTACAATGAGCAGTTCTTC. The chain employs TRBV3-1 and TRBJ2-1; no clear D gene. Trimming took 0 bases from V and 0 from J, leaving 3 bases between them. CDR3 size: 14 residues. The germline V gene has CDR1 LGHDT and CDR2 YNNKEL (reference sequence).

This clonotype was picked up many times. The chain is built from TRBV29-1 and TRBJ2-7; D might be TRBD1 or TRBD2, each matching 7 bases. Trimming removed 7 bases at V and 6 bases at J, with 25 bases between. CDR3 length: 15 residues. The germline V gene has CDR1 SQVTM and CDR2 ANQGSEA. The CDR3 reads CSGNDREGPTGEQYF. As DNA, the CDR3 is TGCAGCGGGAACGACAGGGAGGGACCCACTGGCGAGCAGTACTTC.

This clonotype was counted at least ten times. This chain joins TRBV3-1 and TRBJ1-2, with D uncertain. The germline V and J ends were trimmed by 4 bases and 5 bases, with 5 bases remaining between them. This CDR3 has 11 amino acids. Germline V gives CDR1 LGHDT, CDR2 YNNKEL (reference sequence). In nucleotides, the CDR3 is TGTGCCAGCAGCCCGGGGTATGGCTACACCTTC. Its translation: CASSPGYGYTF.

This clonotype has a handful of counts. The V and J genes are TRBV20-1 and TRBJ2-1; D is uncertain. V lost 6 bases, J lost 2 bases, and 8 bases lay in between. This CDR3 has 12 amino acids. CDR1 and CDR2 from the germline V gene are DFQATT and SNEGSKA (reference sequence). In DNA form, the CDR3 reads TGCAGTGCCCCTAAACCCTACAATGAGCAGTTCTTC. This encodes CSAPKPYNEQFF.

This clonotype has a count of ten or more. The chain uses TRBV4-2 and TRBJ1-6; D remains unclear. V was pared by 0 bases and J by 7 bases, with 7 bases between. Germline CDR1 reads LGHNA; CDR2 reads YNFKEQ. This CDR3 comprises 14 residues. In nucleotides, the CDR3 is TGTGCCAGCAGCCAAGAGGGCAGAAATTCACCCCTCCACTTT. Its protein product is CASSQEGRNSPLHF.

The V gene is TRBV7-8, the J gene TRBJ1-1; D remains ambiguous. From germline, CDR1 is SGHVS and CDR2 FQNEAQ. Trimming took off 0 bases at V and 1 base at J, with 6 bases between the two ends. The CDR3 runs to 14 residues. This CDR3 reads CASSLAVENTEAFF. In nucleotides, the CDR3 is TGTGCCAGCAGCTTAGCGGTAGAGAACACTGAAGCTTTCTTT.

This clonotype was seen at least ten times. The V gene is TRBV5-1, the J gene TRBJ2-5, with 8 bases fitting TRBD1. Unmatched junction bases numbered 4, after V lost 4 bases and J lost 2 bases. There are 14 residues in the CDR3. CDR1 is SGHRS and CDR2 is YFSETQ in the germline V gene. CDR3 protein: CASSPGTGQETQYF. The CDR3 bases are TGCGCCAGCAGCCCCGGGACAGGACAAGAGACCCAGTACTTC.

The table lists this clonotype with many counts. CDR3 coding DNA: TGTGCCAGCAGTGACGATAACCCCCAGCATTTT. It is translated as CASSDDNPQHF. The gene calls are TRBV6-1 and TRBJ1-5; D is undetermined. The CDR3 sequence is 11 residues long. CDR1 is MNHNS, CDR2 SASEGT, per germline. Trimming left V 3 bases short and J 10 bases short, with 7 bases between.

The chain uses TRBV12-3 or TRBV12-4 and TRBJ2-1, with D perhaps TRBD2 (7 bases). V was pared by 3 bases and J by 4 bases, with 13 bases between. The CDR3 sequence is 15 residues long. The chain's CDR3 is CASSFGGGAYNEQFF. DNA for the CDR3: TGTGCCAGCAGTTTTGGGGGGGGCGCTTACAATGAGCAGTTCTTC.

This clonotype was seen ten or more times. The gene calls are TRBV5-5 and TRBJ2-2; D not certain. The CDR3 has 16 residues. V was cut by 2 bases and J by 1 base, with 12 bases left in between. The germline V gene encodes CDR1 SGHKS and CDR2 YYEKEE (reference sequence). The CDR3, as DNA: TGTGCCAGCAGCTTCCGCCCGAGAGGGAACACCGGGGAGCTGTTTTTT. Translating it yields CASSFRPRGNTGELFF.

This clonotype was counted between two and nine times. The CDR3 sequence is CSASPALAGLPREKLFF. Written as DNA, the CDR3 is TGCAGTGCTAGTCCGGCACTGGCCGGCCTCCCAAGGGAAAAACTGTTTTTT. J is TRBJ1-4 and V is TRBV20-1; D uncertain. This CDR3 is built from 17 residues. Germline values: CDR1 DFQATT, CDR2 SNEGSKA (reference sequence). V was cut by 3 bases and J by 8 bases, with 25 bases left in between.

V gene TRBV12-5 combines with J gene TRBJ2-7, with D perhaps TRBD2 (5 bases). CDR1 and CDR2 (germline): LGHNT, FRNRAP. V was pared by 3 bases and J by 5 bases, with 8 bases between. The CDR3 has 12 amino acids. The CDR3 nucleotides are TGTGCTAGTGGTTTCGGACTCAACGAGCAGTACTTC. Translation: CASGFGLNEQYF. The full variable domain, completed using reference TRBV12-5 and TRBJ2-7, is DARVTQTPRHKVTEMGQEVTMRCQPILGHNTVFWYRQTMMQGLELLAYFRNRAPLDDSGMPKDRFSAEMPDATLATLKIQPSEPRDSAVYFCASGFGLNEQYFGPGTRLTVT.

On this clonotype itself: This may be a read error: a much more frequent sequence differs by one nucleotide. The CDR3 DNA reads TGTGCCAGCAGCCGACCAGGAAAGGGCAACGAGCAGTACTTC. It codes for CASSRPGKGNEQYF. The V gene is TRBV3-1, the J gene TRBJ2-7; D remains unclear. Germline CDR1 and CDR2: LGHDT and YNNKEL (reference sequence). Trimming removed 4 bases from V and 5 bases from J, with 15 bases in between. This CDR3 has 14 residues.

This rearrangement joins TRBV29-1 to TRBJ2-1; maybe TRBD1 (6 bases). Germline lookup yields CDR1 SQVTM and CDR2 ANQGSEA. Between the trimmed V and J ends, which lost 5 bases and 8 bases, there was a span of 16 bases. This CDR3 region has 13 residues. The CDR3 here is CSVLGGAGDEQFF. DNA for the CDR3: TGCAGCGTTCTTGGGGGCGCCGGGGATGAGCAGTTCTTC.

Ten or more counts support this clonotype. V usage is TRBV20-1 and J usage is TRBJ1-1; D gene uncertain. Trimming left V 0 bases short and J 5 bases short, with 13 bases between. The CDR3 covers 14 residues. Germline-derived CDR1 and CDR2 are DFQATT and SNEGSKA (reference sequence). CDR3 DNA sequence: TGCAGTGCTAGAGAGGGTAAGGGCCGAACTGAAGCTTTCTTT. Its protein product is CSAREGKGRTEAFF.

Points on this clonotype: A much larger clone differs from this one at a single base, so this may be a read error. The chain uses TRBV3-1 and TRBJ1-2; no clear D. The CDR3 runs to 14 residues. Per the germline V gene, CDR1 is LGHDT and CDR2 is YNNKEL (reference sequence). This chain's CDR3 is CVSSQATKNYGYTF. CDR3 nucleotide sequence: TGTGTCAGCAGCCAAGCGACAAAAAACTATGGCTACACCTTC.